Listed below are T cell receptor beta chains from one sample, sequenced in a study of control samples from healthy donors and cancer patients. Profiling relied on immunoSEQ multiplex PCR, and the TCRdb table lists in-frame clones only, not all of them. The repertoire holds some 80,000 clones, with roughly 92% as singletons. The sequenced material came from blood. These receptors all come from a woman aged 55-70 years in good health. Each CDR3 is given without its conserved first and last residue. The size of a clone is reported for some rows only, either as once, few or many, or as a class for expanded clones.

CDR3 length: 13
J gene: TRBJ2-5
clone size: NA
V gene: TRBV6-5
CDR3 protein: ASRELAGSQETQY

CDR3 length: 10
J gene: TRBJ2-7
clone size: few
V gene: TRBV12-3/TRBV12-4
CDR3 protein: ASTPGGHEQY

CDR3 length: 13
J gene: TRBJ2-1
clone size: NA
V gene: TRBV5-1
CDR3 protein: ASSLEGQVYNEQF

CDR3 length: 16
J gene: TRBJ2-4
clone size: NA
V gene: TRBV15
CDR3 protein: ATSRARDSGGIKNIQY

CDR3 length: 17
J gene: TRBJ1-6
clone size: NA
V gene: TRBV4-1
CDR3 protein: ASSLQESTGSLINSPLH

CDR3 length: 10
J gene: TRBJ2-1
clone size: once
V gene: TRBV30
CDR3 protein: AWAGLSGEQF

CDR3 length: 11
J gene: TRBJ2-5
clone size: NA
V gene: TRBV30
CDR3 protein: AWSGVAKETQY

CDR3 length: 10
J gene: TRBJ2-7
clone size: NA
V gene: TRBV6-5
CDR3 protein: ASRPGFYEQY

CDR3 length: 13
J gene: TRBJ2-5
clone size: NA
V gene: TRBV7-6
CDR3 protein: ASSQTSGIRETQY

CDR3 length: 16
J gene: TRBJ2-7
clone size: NA
V gene: TRBV5-6
CDR3 protein: ASSAPGLAEGPYYEQY

CDR3 length: 13
J gene: TRBJ1-3
clone size: NA
V gene: TRBV18
CDR3 protein: ASSPGSRSRNTIY

CDR3 length: 18
J gene: TRBJ2-3
clone size: NA
V gene: TRBV28
CDR3 protein: ASSLRARPVLAGSTDTQY

CDR3 length: 15
J gene: TRBJ2-7
clone size: NA
V gene: TRBV6-1
CDR3 protein: ASSGRPQVGNIHEQY

CDR3 length: 13
J gene: TRBJ1-2
clone size: NA
V gene: TRBV5-1
CDR3 protein: ASSQTGEGIYGYT

CDR3 length: 12
J gene: TRBJ1-1
clone size: NA
V gene: TRBV28
CDR3 protein: ASSLSQGHGKAF

CDR3 length: 8
J gene: TRBJ1-2
clone size: NA
V gene: TRBV28
CDR3 protein: ASSSYGYT

CDR3 length: 14
J gene: TRBJ1-2
clone size: NA
V gene: TRBV4-1
CDR3 protein: ASSPVTGQGLAGYT

CDR3 length: 13
J gene: TRBJ2-5
clone size: NA
V gene: TRBV6-6
CDR3 protein: ASSYSPLPGETQY

CDR3 length: 13
J gene: TRBJ1-1
clone size: NA
V gene: TRBV18
CDR3 protein: ASSPGTEMNTEAF

CDR3 length: 14
J gene: TRBJ2-1
clone size: NA
V gene: TRBV29-1
CDR3 protein: SVELAGDPRYNEQF

CDR3 length: 14
J gene: TRBJ2-1
clone size: NA
V gene: TRBV7-8
CDR3 protein: ASSSERTSGNNEQF

CDR3 length: 13
J gene: TRBJ2-5
clone size: NA
V gene: TRBV5-1
CDR3 protein: ASSLELVGAETQY

CDR3 length: 14
J gene: TRBJ2-2
clone size: NA
V gene: TRBV12-5
CDR3 protein: ASGHVGEGLGGELF

CDR3 length: 14
J gene: TRBJ1-1
clone size: NA
V gene: TRBV19
CDR3 protein: ASNPRQGYGEAEAF

CDR3 length: 13
J gene: TRBJ1-2
clone size: NA
V gene: TRBV7-2
CDR3 protein: ASSLQGWGWNGYT

CDR3 length: 12
J gene: TRBJ1-2
clone size: NA
V gene: TRBV15
CDR3 protein: ATSRPQGAPGYT

CDR3 length: 16
J gene: TRBJ2-3
clone size: NA
V gene: TRBV6-1
CDR3 protein: ASSGYFRGATSTDTQY

CDR3 length: 12
J gene: TRBJ1-2
clone size: NA
V gene: TRBV11-2
CDR3 protein: ASSWGQGNSGYT

CDR3 length: 11
J gene: TRBJ2-5
clone size: NA
V gene: TRBV5-1
CDR3 protein: ASSFPRQETQY

CDR3 length: 11
J gene: TRBJ2-2
clone size: NA
V gene: TRBV27
CDR3 protein: ASSLSWAGELF

CDR3 length: 13
J gene: TRBJ1-6
clone size: NA
V gene: TRBV2
CDR3 protein: ASNTGTGSDSPLH

CDR3 length: 13
J gene: TRBJ1-5
clone size: NA
V gene: TRBV27
CDR3 protein: ASSRTGGSNQPQH

CDR3 length: 17
J gene: TRBJ2-1
clone size: NA
V gene: TRBV19
CDR3 protein: ASSIVYLKGTSGRGEQF

CDR3 length: 8
J gene: TRBJ1-1
clone size: once
V gene: TRBV11-2
CDR3 protein: ASRGTEAF

CDR3 length: 12
J gene: TRBJ1-3
clone size: NA
V gene: TRBV3-1/TRBV3-2
CDR3 protein: ASSQTTGGNTIY

CDR3 length: 12
J gene: TRBJ1-4
clone size: NA
V gene: TRBV30
CDR3 protein: AWSRGEIGEKLF

CDR3 length: 12
J gene: TRBJ1-1
clone size: few
V gene: TRBV7-2
CDR3 protein: ASSPGGPGAEAF

CDR3 length: 12
J gene: TRBJ2-2
clone size: NA
V gene: TRBV5-4
CDR3 protein: ASSPGPDTGELF

CDR3 length: 12
J gene: TRBJ1-4
clone size: NA
V gene: TRBV4-1
CDR3 protein: ASSRQISYEKLF

CDR3 length: 13
J gene: TRBJ2-5
clone size: NA
V gene: TRBV24-1
CDR3 protein: ATRPGSSPHGTQY

CDR3 length: 11
J gene: TRBJ1-5
clone size: few
V gene: TRBV4-3
CDR3 protein: ASSQGGGQPQH

CDR3 length: 12
J gene: TRBJ2-5
clone size: NA
V gene: TRBV18
CDR3 protein: ASSPRGVPETQY

CDR3 length: 12
J gene: TRBJ2-2
clone size: NA
V gene: TRBV2
CDR3 protein: ASSVQGGTGELF

CDR3 length: 13
J gene: TRBJ2-5
clone size: NA
V gene: TRBV6-5
CDR3 protein: ASRAPGTGAETQY

CDR3 length: 15
J gene: TRBJ2-1
clone size: NA
V gene: TRBV7-6
CDR3 protein: ASSPEVGGSSYNEQF

CDR3 length: 12
J gene: TRBJ2-7
clone size: NA
V gene: TRBV2
CDR3 protein: ASSARGSSYEQY

CDR3 length: 11
J gene: TRBJ2-7
clone size: once
V gene: TRBV29-1
CDR3 protein: SASGTGAYEQY

CDR3 length: 11
J gene: TRBJ2-3
clone size: NA
V gene: TRBV30
CDR3 protein: AWTQGTTDTQY

CDR3 length: 12
J gene: TRBJ1-5
clone size: NA
V gene: TRBV6-1
CDR3 protein: ASSEKDSYQPQH

CDR3 length: 12
J gene: TRBJ2-7
clone size: few
V gene: TRBV19
CDR3 protein: ASSIQGGPYEQY

CDR3 length: 13
J gene: TRBJ1-4
clone size: NA
V gene: TRBV28
CDR3 protein: ASSLFRQINEKLF

CDR3 length: 13
J gene: TRBJ1-2
clone size: NA
V gene: TRBV30
CDR3 protein: AWRNQGTVNYGYT